A selection of T cell receptor beta chains follows, all from one sample in a study of shared clonotypes between healthy human individuals. Assay: immunoSEQ multiplex PCR; the TCRdb copy retains only in-frame clones and omits some. The repertoire holds 400,000 to 600,000 clones, with about 96% as singletons. The sample was naive CD4+ T cells sorted from blood. All receptors derive from a woman younger than 45 in good health. Each CDR3 is given with its conserved first and last residue. Each record gives: J gene, D gene, clone size, V gene, CDR3 DNA, CDR3 protein. D genes are given only for firm matches. Clone size is not always given. Where it is, it says once, few, many or a class for expanded clones.

TRBJ1-4	-	-	TRBV7-2	TGTGCCAGCAGCTTAGCTGGCCCTATTAATGAAAAACTGTTTTTT	CASSLAGPINEKLFF
TRBJ1-3	TRBD1	-	TRBV6-6	TGTGCCAGCAGTTACCCGGGACAGGGGGCTGGAAACACCATATATTTT	CASSYPGQGAGNTIYF
TRBJ2-7	TRBD1	-	TRBV10-3	TGTGCCATCAGGGCAGGACAGGGGATCTACGAGCAGTACTTC	CAIRAGQGIYEQYF
TRBJ2-7	-	-	TRBV5-6	TGTGCCAGCAGCTTGTTAGCGCAACCTACCTACGAGCAGTACTTC	CASSLLAQPTYEQYF
TRBJ1-1	-	-	TRBV28	TGTGCCAGCAGTTTAGTTAATGGTATAATCACTGAAGCTTTCTTT	CASSLVNGIITEAFF
TRBJ2-7	-	-	TRBV15	TGTGCCACCAGCAGAGATCACCCTGAGCAGTACTTC	CATSRDHPEQYF
TRBJ2-6	-	few	TRBV6-1	TGTGCCAGCGTATCTGGGGCCAACGTCCTGACTTTC	CASVSGANVLTF
TRBJ1-2	TRBD1	-	TRBV13	TGTGCCAGCAGCCCCCGGACAGGTTATGGCTACACCTTC	CASSPRTGYGYTF
TRBJ2-7	TRBD2	-	TRBV28	TGTGCCAGTATAGCGGGACCCTACGAGCAGTACTTC	CASIAGPYEQYF
TRBJ1-5	TRBD1	-	TRBV4-1	TGCGCCAGCAGCCAAGCCCGAACAGGGGGCGGGCAGCCCCAGCATTTT	CASSQARTGGGQPQHF
TRBJ2-1	-	-	TRBV7-9	TGTGCCAGCAGCTTAGTGAACAGGGCCTGGGATGAGCAGTTCTTC	CASSLVNRAWDEQFF
TRBJ2-2	-	-	TRBV5-8	TGTGCCAGCAGACTAGTTCGGACCGGGGAGCTGTTTTTT	CASRLVRTGELFF
TRBJ2-5	-	once	TRBV5-1	TGCGCCAGCAGGGGCGTCTTGGAGACCCAGTACTTC	CASRGVLETQYF
TRBJ1-1	-	once	TRBV27	TGTGCCAGCAGTTTCGGTCAGAACACTGAAGCTTTCTTT	CASSFGQNTEAFF
TRBJ2-1	-	-	TRBV30	TGTGCCTGGAAAGGCGCAGGTCGATGGGACAATGAGCAGTTCTTC	CAWKGAGRWDNEQFF
TRBJ1-4	-	-	TRBV7-2	TGTGCCAGCAGCTTAGGGGAGACAACTAATGAAAAACTGTTTTTT	CASSLGETTNEKLFF
TRBJ2-7	-	-	TRBV6-6	TGTGCCAGCGGTCTCGGTAATCCGGGCGTCTACGAGCAGTACTTC	CASGLGNPGVYEQYF
TRBJ1-2	-	-	TRBV10-1	TGCGCCAGCAGTCACCCCAGCGGTAGGGCCAACGCAAGCTATGGCTACACCTTC	CASSHPSGRANASYGYTF
TRBJ2-5	-	-	TRBV18	TGTGCCAGCTCACCAGGTCAAGGTCCCGAGACCCAGTACTTC	CASSPGQGPETQYF
TRBJ2-2	-	-	TRBV20-1	TGCAGTGCTAGTAAAGACGGGGAGCTGTTTTTT	CSASKDGELFF
TRBJ1-2	-	-	TRBV7-2	TGTGCCAGCAGCTTAGCGGGGGCGGCTGGCTACACCTTC	CASSLAGAAGYTF
TRBJ1-2	TRBD1	once	TRBV9	TGTGCCAGCAGCGGGACAGGGGGCGGCTACACCTTC	CASSGTGGGYTF
TRBJ1-5	TRBD1	-	TRBV6-6	TGTGCCAGCAGAGGAACAGGGGGATACCAGCCCCAGCATTTT	CASRGTGGYQPQHF
TRBJ2-2	-	-	TRBV11-3	TGTGCCAGCAGCTTAAGACGCAGCACCGGGGAGCTGTTTTTT	CASSLRRSTGELFF
TRBJ2-1	-	-	TRBV11-2	TGTGCCAGCAGCTTAGCGGGCTCCTACAATGAGCAGTTCTTC	CASSLAGSYNEQFF
TRBJ1-2	-	-	TRBV28	TGTGCCAGCAGTTGGAACCCGACAGATCAATATGGCTACACCTTC	CASSWNPTDQYGYTF
TRBJ1-5	-	-	TRBV4-1	TGCGCCAGCAGCCAAGATGCCGGGGGACAGCCCCAGCATTTT	CASSQDAGGQPQHF
TRBJ1-5	-	-	TRBV6-1	TGTGCCAGCAGCCGACAGTATAGCAATCAGCCCCAGCATTTT	CASSRQYSNQPQHF
TRBJ2-5	TRBD1	once	TRBV28	TGTGCCAGCAGCTCCGTCCGGGACAGGATACAAGAGACCCAGTACTTC	CASSSVRDRIQETQYF
TRBJ2-2	TRBD2	-	TRBV5-1	TGCGCCAGCAGCTTGGGACGGCGGGAGGCGAGGCGCACCGGGGAGCTGTTTTTT	CASSLGRREARRTGELFF
TRBJ1-1	-	-	TRBV6-4	TGTGCCAGCAGTGGGCAGGCTGAAGCTTTCTTT	CASSGQAEAFF
TRBJ2-7	-	-	TRBV20-1	TGCAGTGCTAGGTCTGGGTTCGAGCAGTACTTC	CSARSGFEQYF
TRBJ2-1	-	-	TRBV7-9	TGTGCCAGCAGCTGGGACATTGGCTCCTACAATGAGCAGTTCTTC	CASSWDIGSYNEQFF